The source of this T cell receptor (beta chain) is a study of cytomegalovirus exposure and HLA in healthy donors. Study-level points and caveats: Most sequenced TCRs were rare (though some public TCRs occurred in many donors). The study put 150 or so TCR beta chains on its list as cytomegalovirus-associated. The classifier reportedly diagnosed cytomegalovirus status with high sensitivity and specificity. Specificity of three CMV-associated chains for CMV antigens was verified in vitro.

The method was immunoSEQ multiplex PCR; TCRdb's version includes in-frame clones alone and lacks a portion of them. This repertoire shows over 150,000 clones, approximately 96% found once; its top ten account for approximately 0.82%. In germline, CDR1 is SGHTA, CDR2 FQGNSA. This CDR3 is 11 amino acids long. V lost 5 bases to trimming and J lost 3 bases, with 5 bases between them. A note on this clone: The antigen is not known.

The receptor was isolated from a young woman in good health and CMV-seronegative. The chain links TRBV7-2 to TRBJ2-7; D gene ambiguous. The specimen was PBMCs. CDR3 in amino acids: CASSVNYEQYF. The CDR3 region has the DNA TGTGCCAGCAGCGTAAACTACGAGCAGTACTTC.